The source of this TCR beta chain is a study of T cell changes during pregnancy in multiple sclerosis. Sequencing was performed with immunoSEQ multiplex PCR; in TCRdb, only in-frame clones are kept and a portion is missing. Of tens of thousands of clones listed, approximately 87% were seen once; the top ten hold 4.5%. The material sequenced was CD8+ T cells from peripheral blood mononuclear cells, taken after pregnancy. This receptor was taken from a female donor with multiple sclerosis, enrolled in a pregnancy study.

The CDR3 region is CAWTPSGGYTQYF. As DNA, the CDR3 is TGTGCCTGGACCCCGAGCGGGGGTTATACGCAGTATTTT. The chain uses TRBV30 and TRBJ2-3; 8 nucleotides line up with TRBD2. Germline trimming cut 4 bases from V and 7 bases from J; bases unmatched to any gene: 7. In germline, CDR1 is GTSNPN, CDR2 SVGIG (reference sequence). The CDR3 has 13 amino acids.